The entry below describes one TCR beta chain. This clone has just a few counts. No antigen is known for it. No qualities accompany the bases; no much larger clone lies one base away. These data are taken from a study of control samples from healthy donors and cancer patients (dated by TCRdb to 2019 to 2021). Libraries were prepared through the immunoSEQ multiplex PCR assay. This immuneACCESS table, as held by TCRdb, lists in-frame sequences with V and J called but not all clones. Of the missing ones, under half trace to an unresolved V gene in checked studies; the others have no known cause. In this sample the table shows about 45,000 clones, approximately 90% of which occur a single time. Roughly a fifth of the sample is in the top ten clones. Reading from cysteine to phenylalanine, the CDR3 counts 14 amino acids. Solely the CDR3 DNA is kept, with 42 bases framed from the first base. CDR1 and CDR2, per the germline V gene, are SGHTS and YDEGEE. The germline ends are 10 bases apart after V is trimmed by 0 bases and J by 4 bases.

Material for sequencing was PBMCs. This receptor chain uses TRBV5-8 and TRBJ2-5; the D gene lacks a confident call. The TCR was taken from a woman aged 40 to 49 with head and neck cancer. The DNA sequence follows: TGTGCCAGCAGCTTGGGAAGGTATAGAGAGACCCAGTACTTC. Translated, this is CASSLGRYRETQYF.